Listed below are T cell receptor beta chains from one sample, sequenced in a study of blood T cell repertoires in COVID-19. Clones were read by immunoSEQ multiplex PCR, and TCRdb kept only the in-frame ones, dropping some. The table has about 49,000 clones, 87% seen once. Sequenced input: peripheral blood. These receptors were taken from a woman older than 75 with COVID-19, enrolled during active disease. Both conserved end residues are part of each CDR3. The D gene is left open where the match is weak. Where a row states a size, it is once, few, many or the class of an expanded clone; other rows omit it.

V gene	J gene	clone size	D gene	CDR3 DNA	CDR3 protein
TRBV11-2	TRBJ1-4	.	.	TGTGCCAGCAGCAAGCAGGTTGCAACTAATGAAAAACTGTTTTTT	CASSKQVATNEKLFF
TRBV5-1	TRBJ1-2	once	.	TGCGCCAGCAAAGCCCGGGGTTCCTATGGCTACACCTTC	CASKARGSYGYTF
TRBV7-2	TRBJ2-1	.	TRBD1	TGTGCCAGCAGCTTTAAGGGCGGGGACAGGGATGGGACCTACAATGAGCAGTTCTTC	CASSFKGGDRDGTYNEQFF
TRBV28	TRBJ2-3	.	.	TGTGCCAGCAGGGTGGGGGGAAGCACAGATACGCAGTATTTT	CASRVGGSTDTQYF
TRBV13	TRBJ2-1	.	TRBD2	TGTGCCAGCAGACGTATAAGCGGGGGGGACGGCAATGAGCAGTTCTTC	CASRRISGGDGNEQFF
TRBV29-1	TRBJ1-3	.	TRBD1	TGCAGCGTTTTTACAGGGGGATCTGGAAACACCATATATTTT	CSVFTGGSGNTIYF
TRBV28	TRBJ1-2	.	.	TGTGCCAGCAGTTTCGGGGGAGGGAGACAGAAAGGCTACACCTTC	CASSFGGGRQKGYTF
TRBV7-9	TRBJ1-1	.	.	TGTGCCAGCAGCTTAGGACAAAGTGGTGCTTTCTTT	CASSLGQSGAFF
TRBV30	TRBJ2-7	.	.	TGTGCCTGGAGTTTCCGACAGGCGCAGTACTTC	CAWSFRQAQYF
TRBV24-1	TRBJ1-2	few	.	TGTGCCACCAGTGATTTGGACAGTTATGGCTACACCTTC	CATSDLDSYGYTF
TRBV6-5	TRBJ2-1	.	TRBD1	TGTGCCAGCATGTTTTTGGGACAGGGGATCAATGAGCAGTTCTTC	CASMFLGQGINEQFF
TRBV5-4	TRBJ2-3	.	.	TGTGCCAGCAGCTTGGCCAACACAGATACGCAGTATTTT	CASSLANTDTQYF
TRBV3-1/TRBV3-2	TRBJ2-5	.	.	TGTGCCAGCAGCCAAGTCGGTGAGACCCAGTACTTC	CASSQVGETQYF
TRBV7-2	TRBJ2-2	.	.	TGTGCCAGCAGCTTAGTCCAGGGGAGGGCCGGGGAGCTGTTTTTT	CASSLVQGRAGELFF
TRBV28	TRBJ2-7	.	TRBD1	TGTGCCACCGCAACAGGGGACGAGCAGTACTTC	CATATGDEQYF
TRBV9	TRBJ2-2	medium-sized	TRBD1	TGTGCCAGCAGCGCGGGACAGGGATTGGCCGGGGAGCTGTTTTTT	CASSAGQGLAGELFF
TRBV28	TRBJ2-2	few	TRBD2	TGTGCCAGCAGTTTGGCGGGAGGGCCCGACACCGGGGAGCTGTTTTTT	CASSLAGGPDTGELFF
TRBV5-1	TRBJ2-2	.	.	TGCGCCAGCAGCCAGCGACAGGGAGGCACCGGGGAGCTGTTTTTT	CASSQRQGGTGELFF
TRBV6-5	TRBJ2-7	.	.	TGTGCCAGCAGTTACTCGGATAGCGGAAACTACGAGCAGTACTTC	CASSYSDSGNYEQYF
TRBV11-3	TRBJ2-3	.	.	TGTGCCAGCAGCTCAACTAGGGCTGATACGCAGTATTTT	CASSSTRADTQYF
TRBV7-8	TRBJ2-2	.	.	TGTGCCAGCAGCTTAGCCTCCGGGACCGGGGAGCTGTTTTTT	CASSLASGTGELFF
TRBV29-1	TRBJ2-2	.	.	TGCAGCGGGGCACAGACAGGTGGAAACACCGGGGAGCTGTTTTTT	CSGAQTGGNTGELFF
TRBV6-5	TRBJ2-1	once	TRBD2	TGTGCCAGCAGCCGCACACCCGGACTAGCGGGGGGATTGTTCTTC	CASSRTPGLAGGLFF
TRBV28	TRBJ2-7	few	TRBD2	TGTGCCAGCAGAGCGGGGACGGCCACCTACGAGCAGTACTTC	CASRAGTATYEQYF
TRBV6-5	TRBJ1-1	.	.	TGTGCCAGCAGTTACACCAGGGGTAACACTGAAGCTTTCTTT	CASSYTRGNTEAFF
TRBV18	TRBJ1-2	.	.	TGTGCCAGCTCACCAAACGGACATAACTATGGCTACACCTTC	CASSPNGHNYGYTF
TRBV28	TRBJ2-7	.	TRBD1	TGTGCCAGCAGTTTAATGACAGGGTCGGCCAACGAGCAGTACTTC	CASSLMTGSANEQYF
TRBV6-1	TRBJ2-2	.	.	TGTGCCAGCAGTGAAGCCCTCGGGATGAACACCGGGGAGCTGTTTTTT	CASSEALGMNTGELFF
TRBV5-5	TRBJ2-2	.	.	TGTGCCAGCAGCTTTTGGGTCAGGTCGAACACCGGGGAGCTGTTTTTT	CASSFWVRSNTGELFF
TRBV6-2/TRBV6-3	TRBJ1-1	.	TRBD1	TGTGCCAGCAGTATGCGGGACAGTGCCTGGACGATCAAAGCTTTCTTT	CASSMRDSAWTIKAFF